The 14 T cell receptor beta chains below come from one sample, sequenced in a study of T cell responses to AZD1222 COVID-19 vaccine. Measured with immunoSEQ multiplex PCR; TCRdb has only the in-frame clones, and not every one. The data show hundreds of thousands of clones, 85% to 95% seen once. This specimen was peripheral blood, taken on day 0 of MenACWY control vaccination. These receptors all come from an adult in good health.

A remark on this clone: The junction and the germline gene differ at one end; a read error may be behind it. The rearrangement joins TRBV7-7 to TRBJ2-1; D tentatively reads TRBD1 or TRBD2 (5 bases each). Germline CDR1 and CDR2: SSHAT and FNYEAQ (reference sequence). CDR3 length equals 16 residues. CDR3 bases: TGTGCTAGCAGCCCCGATGTCGGGGCTTGGGACAATGAGCAGTTCTTC. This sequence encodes CASSPDVGAWDNEQFF.

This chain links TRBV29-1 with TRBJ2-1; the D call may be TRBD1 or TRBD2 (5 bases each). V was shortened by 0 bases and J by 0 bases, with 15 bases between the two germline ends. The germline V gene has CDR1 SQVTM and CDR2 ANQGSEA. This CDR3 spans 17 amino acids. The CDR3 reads CSVEDLEAGLSYNEQFF. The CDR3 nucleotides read TGCAGCGTTGAAGATTTGGAGGCAGGGCTCTCCTACAATGAGCAGTTCTTC.

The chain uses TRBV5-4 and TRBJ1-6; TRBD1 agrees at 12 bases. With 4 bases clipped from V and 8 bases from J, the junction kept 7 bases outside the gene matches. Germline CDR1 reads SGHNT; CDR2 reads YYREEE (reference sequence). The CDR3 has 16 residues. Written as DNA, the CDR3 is TGTGCCAGCAGCGCGGGGACAGGGGGCTTCTATTCACCCCTCCACTTT. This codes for CASSAGTGGFYSPLHF.

Here the CDR3 DNA reads TGTGCCACCTATCAAACAAGGAACACTGAAGCTTTCTTT. Translation gives CATYQTRNTEAFF. The chain is built from TRBV6-5 and TRBJ1-1; D uncertain. CDR3 length: 13 amino acids. V lost 10 bases to trimming and J lost 1 base, with 13 bases between them. From germline, CDR1 is MNHEY and CDR2 SVGAGI.

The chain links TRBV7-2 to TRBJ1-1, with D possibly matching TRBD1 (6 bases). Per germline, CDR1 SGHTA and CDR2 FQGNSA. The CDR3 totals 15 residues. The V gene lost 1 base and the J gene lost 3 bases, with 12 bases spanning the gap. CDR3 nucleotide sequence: TGTGCCAGCAGCTTAGTCATCCACAGGGACACTGAAGCTTTCTTT. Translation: CASSLVIHRDTEAFF.

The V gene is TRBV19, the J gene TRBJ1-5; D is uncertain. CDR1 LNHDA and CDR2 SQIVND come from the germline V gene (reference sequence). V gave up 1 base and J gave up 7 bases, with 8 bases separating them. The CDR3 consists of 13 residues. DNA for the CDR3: TGTGCCAGTAGTATAGCTTTGATCCAGCCCCAGCATTTT. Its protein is CASSIALIQPQHF. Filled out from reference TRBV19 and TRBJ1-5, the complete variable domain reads DGGITQSPKYLFRKEGQNVTLSCEQNLNHDAMYWYRQDPGQGLRLIYYSQIVNDFQKGDIAEGYSVSREKKESFPLTVTSAQKNPTAFYLCASSIALIQPQHFGDGTRLSIL.

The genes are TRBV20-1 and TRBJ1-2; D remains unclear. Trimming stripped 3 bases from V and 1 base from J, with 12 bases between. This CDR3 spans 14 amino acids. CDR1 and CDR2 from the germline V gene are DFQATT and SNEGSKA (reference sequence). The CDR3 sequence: CSASGSLRNYGYTF. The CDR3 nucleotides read TGCAGTGCTAGTGGGAGCCTACGTAACTATGGCTACACCTTC.

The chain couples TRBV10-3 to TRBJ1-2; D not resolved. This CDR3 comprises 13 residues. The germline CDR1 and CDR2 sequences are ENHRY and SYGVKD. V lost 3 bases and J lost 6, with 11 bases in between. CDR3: CAISDYGNDGYTF. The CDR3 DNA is TGTGCCATCAGTGACTACGGGAACGATGGCTACACCTTC.

CDR3 DNA sequence: TGTGCCAGCAGTGAATCCGGACGGTTCAATGAGCAGTTCTTC. This encodes CASSESGRFNEQFF. This chain connects TRBV25-1 to TRBJ2-1; D not resolved. The V gene's germline CDR1 is MGHDK and CDR2 SYGVNS. Trimming took off 1 base at V and 6 bases at J, with 10 bases between the two ends. The CDR3 covers 14 residues. The whole variable domain, remainder taken from reference TRBV25-1 and TRBJ2-1, is EADIYQTPRYLVIGTGKKITLECSQTMGHDKMYWYQQDPGMELHLIHYSYGVNSTEKGDLSSESTVSRIRTEHFPLTLESARPSHTSQYLCASSESGRFNEQFFGPGTRLTVL.

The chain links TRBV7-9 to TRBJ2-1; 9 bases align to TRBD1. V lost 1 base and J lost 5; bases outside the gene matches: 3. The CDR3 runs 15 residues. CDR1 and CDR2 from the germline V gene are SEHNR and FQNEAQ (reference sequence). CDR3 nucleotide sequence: TGTGCCAGCAGCTTAGGTAGGGACAGGGACAATGAGCAGTTCTTC. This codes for CASSLGRDRDNEQFF.

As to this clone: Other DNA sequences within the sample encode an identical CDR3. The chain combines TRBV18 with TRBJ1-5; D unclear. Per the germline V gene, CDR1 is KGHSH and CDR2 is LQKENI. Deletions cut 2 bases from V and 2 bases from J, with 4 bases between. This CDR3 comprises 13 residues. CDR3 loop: CASSPGGNQPQHF. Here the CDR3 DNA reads TGTGCCAGCTCACCAGGGGGCAATCAGCCCCAGCATTTT.

CDR3 loop: CASSFRSLYGYTF. As DNA, the CDR3 is TGTGCCAGCAGCTTCCGCAGTCTCTATGGCTACACCTTC. V and J are TRBV7-9 and TRBJ1-2; D call uncertain. Per germline, CDR1 SEHNR and CDR2 FQNEAQ (reference sequence). Trimming pared 3 bases from V and 4 bases from J, leaving 9 bases between. The CDR3 is 13 amino acids.

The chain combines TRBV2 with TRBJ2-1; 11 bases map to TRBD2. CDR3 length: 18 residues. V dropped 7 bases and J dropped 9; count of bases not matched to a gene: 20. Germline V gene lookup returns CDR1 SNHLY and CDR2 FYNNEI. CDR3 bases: TGTGCCAGCATTAAAAGGGGGCATACTAGCGGGGGTGACGGTGAGCAGTTCTTC. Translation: CASIKRGHTSGGDGEQFF. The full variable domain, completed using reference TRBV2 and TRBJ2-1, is EPEVTQTPSHQVTQMGQEVILRCVPISNHLYFYWYRQILGQKVEFLVSFYNNEISEKSEIFDDQFSVERPDGSNFTLKIRSTKLEDSAMYFCASIKRGHTSGGDGEQFFGPGTRLTVL.

CDR3 sequence (DNA): TGTGCCTGCACCCCAGGGGTGGGGTATGGCTACACCTTC. This encodes CACTPGVGYGYTF. The rearrangement joins TRBV30 to TRBJ1-2; D perhaps matches TRBD1 (6 bases). The germline CDR1 and CDR2 sequences are GTSNPN and SVGIG (reference sequence). The CDR3 length is 13 residues. Deletions cut 6 bases from V and 5 bases from J, with 16 bases between.